Included here is one TCR beta chain sequence, with context. The junction shows a germline mismatch at one end, possibly a read error. This entry is derived from a study of T cell responses to AZD1222 COVID-19 vaccine. The repertoire was sequenced with immunoSEQ multiplex PCR; TCRdb's copy has only in-frame clones and lacks some. The table lists 65,000 to 75,000 clones, less than 90% of them singletons, with about 20% in the top ten. The germline V gene has CDR1 KGHSH and CDR2 LQKENI. This CDR3 contains 16 residues. The chain joins TRBV18 to TRBJ1-1; D unclear. This sequence was found in an adult in good health. The specimen was peripheral blood, collected on day 0 of AZD1222 vaccination. The CDR3 region has the DNA TGTGCCAGCCCACCCGTTCGGGAATTGATCGGCACTGAAGCTTTCTTT. Translated: CASPPVRELIGTEAFF.